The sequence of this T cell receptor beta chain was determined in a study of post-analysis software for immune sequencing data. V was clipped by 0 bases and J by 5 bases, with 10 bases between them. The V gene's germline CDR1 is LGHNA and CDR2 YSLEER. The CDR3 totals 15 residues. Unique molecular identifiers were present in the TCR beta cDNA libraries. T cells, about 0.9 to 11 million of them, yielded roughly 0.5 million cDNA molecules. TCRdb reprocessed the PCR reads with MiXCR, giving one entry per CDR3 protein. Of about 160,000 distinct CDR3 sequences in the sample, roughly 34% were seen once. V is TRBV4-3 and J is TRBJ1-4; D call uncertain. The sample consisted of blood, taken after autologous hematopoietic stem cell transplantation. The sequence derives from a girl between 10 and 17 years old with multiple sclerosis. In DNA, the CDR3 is TGCGCCAGCAGCCAAGAACCGGGAACAAATGAAAAACTGTTTTTT. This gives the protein CASSQEPGTNEKLFF.